The TCR beta chain described here comes from a study of OX40 agonist ivuxolimab in advanced cancers. Overall study context: At 0.01 to 10 mg/kg, ivuxolimab was administered intravenously to patients every 2 weeks.

The table came from immunoSEQ multiplex PCR; TCRdb's copy has only in-frame clones and leaves some out. The sample has about 79,000 clones; about 88% are singletons. CDR1 is SGHDT, CDR2 YYEEEE, per germline. Trimming cost V 0 bases and J 4 bases, with 10 bases left between them. The CDR3 contains 14 residues. The input for sequencing was CD4+ or CD8+ T cells sorted from blood, taken in a trial of the OX40 agonist ivuxolimab. The rearrangement joins TRBV5-6 to TRBJ1-2; maybe TRBD1 (6 bases). The origin of this receptor is an adult with an advanced solid tumor such as melanoma, head and neck, liver or kidney cancer. The CDR3: CASSLEQGPYGYTF. The CDR3 region has the DNA TGTGCCAGCAGCTTGGAGCAGGGGCCCTATGGCTACACCTTC.